What follows describes a single T cell receptor beta chain. A second PCR of about 7 to 11 cycles used a sample-barcoded 5' primer and a J-beta primer mix. TCRdb reprocessed the 5' RACE reads via MiXCR and lists one record per CDR3 protein. This table holds roughly 1,700,000 distinct CDR3 sequences, 28% found once. The sample is drawn from a study of blood T cells in healthy people across ages. The CDR3 spans 12 residues. Germline V gene data show CDR1 as GTSNPN and CDR2 as SVGIG (reference sequence). V lost 2 bases and J lost 7, with 12 bases in between. This chain uses TRBV30 with TRBJ2-7; D not resolved. The specimen sequenced was blood. This TCR was recovered from a woman in her 30s in good health. CDR3 protein: CAWSPTPREQYF. For the CDR3, the DNA is TGTGCCTGGAGTCCCACTCCCAGGGAGCAGTACTTC.